The clone carrying this T cell receptor beta chain has at least ten counts. The target antigen is unknown. TCRdb passed the RACE reads through MiXCR, listing each CDR3 protein once. Seen here are about 360,000 distinct CDR3 sequences, approximately 5.1% observed once, and the top ten hold around 2.3%. Time point reported: patch test 1, 2 weeks after DPC sensitization. The sample's treatment: therapeutic diphenylcyclopropenone sensitization with weekly scalp DPC. This entry comes from a study of human T cells and chemical hapten exposure. Findings and limits, study-wide: TCRs at a frequency above 1 in 1000 stayed unchanged with DPC sensitization.

Germline lookup yields CDR1 SEHNR and CDR2 FQNEAQ (reference sequence). This CDR3 has 14 amino acids. The V gene lost 4 bases and the J gene lost 0 bases, with 10 bases spanning the gap. This TCR came from a woman aged 45-65 years with alopecia areata. Some clones in this sample may be carry-over from other donors' samples. The chain joins TRBV7-9 to TRBJ2-7; D is uncertain. Source: whole blood, taken in connection with sensitization to the hapten diphenylcyclopropenone (DPC). The chain's CDR3 is CASSSGESSYEQYF. As DNA, the CDR3 is TGTGCCAGCAGCTCGGGCGAGAGCTCCTACGAGCAGTACTTC.